This TCR beta chain was documented in a study of cytomegalovirus exposure and HLA in healthy donors (dated 2017 in TCRdb). As for the study more broadly: An earlier analysis of roughly 500 of the donors reported about 280 Gb of sequence data and 95 million to 120 million unique TCR beta sequences obtained from about 170 million T cells. High-throughput TCR immunosequencing, statistical association of individual TCRs with disease status, and machine learning were combined to predict cytomegalovirus infection status. Using immunosequencing, the study profiled T cell repertoires from 666 subjects and related those repertoires to cytomegalovirus serostatus. In an earlier analysis of roughly 580 of the donors, high-throughput TCR beta sequencing was used to judge whether each TCR beta V gene segment behaved as functional or pseudogenic. HLA typing included class I and class II loci at four-digit resolution. All discovery cohort repertoires had been generated using a single sequencing platform. A separate validation cohort of more than 100 different subjects was used in addition to the 666-subject first cohort. Rather than using new phenotypic data, the later analysis identified candidate immune exposures from TCR beta sequences and from how often those sequences occurred across donors. Of the 350 to 400 genotyped donors, 81% fell in the genetic ancestry cluster associated with self-reported Caucasian donors. Typing coverage differed by locus: A, B, C, DRB1 and DQB1 were typed in roughly 629-630 donors, DQA1 in about 500, DPA1 in 600 to 610, and DPB1 in roughly 470. A later genetic analysis took genome-wide SNP genotypes for about 55% of the 666 donors and used that subset as a discovery cohort. Among about 390 genotyped donors of the cohort, an average of approximately 230,000 unique TCR beta nucleotide sequences were sequenced per donor, roughly 20% of them non-productive. Donor age, sex, ethnicity and CMV serostatus were compiled alongside the repertoire data. Roughly 5 DR-DQ haplotypes were handled as single units for association and clustering, since linkage in the cohort was strong. The aim of the study was to test whether cataloging public T cell receptors could identify signatures of past pathogen exposure. A later analysis re-examined previously published TCR beta repertoires from over 500 donors and added high-resolution HLA genotyping to investigate patterns of TCR occurrence. About 300 gigabases of sequencing data and tens of millions of unique TCR sequences were included in an early release covering 550 to 650 HLA-typed donors. General conclusions and limits of the study: HLA typing was unavailable for some donors at each locus, so association tests used only the typed subset. The classifier was reported to diagnose cytomegalovirus status with high specificity and sensitivity in both the original cohort and the validation cohort. While some public TCRs were present in many individuals, most TCR sequences turned up only very rarely across donors. According to a later genetic analysis, donors in an Asian-associated ancestry cluster had fewer N-insertions in productive TCRs than the approximately 670-donor mean. When HLA alleles, especially DR and DQ, strongly co-occurred, TCR associations were difficult to assign to individual alleles. The presence/absence analyses assumed that sequencing depth was roughly uniform across donors, and that assumption may not be true. A later analysis found that TCR association rates varied across HLA loci, with DRB1 alleles showing the most associated TCRs and HLA-C alleles the fewest. The study gave a list of about 150 TCR beta chains associated with cytomegalovirus. The earlier analysis of approximately 590 of the donors excluded approximately 17 rarely observed V segments, including chromosome 9 orphons, because counts were too low. Three of the identified cytomegalovirus-associated TCR beta chains were confirmed in vitro to be specific for cytomegalovirus antigens. A later analysis reported that several top co-occurrence clusters appeared linked to parvovirus B19, influenza, CMV and Epstein-Barr virus. Some IMGT-functional V segments, including TRBV6-2 and TRBV6-3, could not be told apart with the 87-base-pair reads, so those segments were excluded. In an earlier analysis of some 550 of the donors, most TCR beta V segments were observed in productive rearrangements about 87% or about 30% of the time, broadly matching IMGT annotations. Compared with equally common non-associated chains, HLA-associated TCR beta chains in a later analysis were more clonally expanded and had lower generation probabilities. A group of highly shared sequence variants was considered likely to be a technical artifact of the sequencing pipeline. Linkage disequilibrium might explain the correlated functional status among segregating V segments, but an unknown experimental factor could not be excluded. A further reported finding was that TCR beta sequences accurately predicted the HLA-A and HLA-B alleles for most subjects in the first cohort. The only immune exposure information available for the cohort was CMV serostatus. V-gene and J-gene trimming of TCR beta chains was associated with a missense DCLRE1C variant in a later genetic analysis, and the association was replicated in an independent cohort. Most CMV-associated TCR beta chains appeared to be HLA-restricted in a later analysis, and the HLA associations seemed to be driven largely by CMV exposure. Specific HLA alleles were associated with 15,000 to 20,000 TCR beta sequences at a false discovery rate of 0.05 in a later analysis. The authors suggested that the approach could potentially be extended to other disease states and immunological phenotypes. This cohort had only TCR beta chains sequenced, and the lack of alpha or paired-chain data limited which features could be detected.

The cohort comprised fewer than 700 healthy bone marrow donors. At the time of sampling, every cohort member was nominally healthy, though immune exposures that went unrecorded were likely present. The donor tested CMV seronegative, placing the donor among the 300 to 400 seronegative members of the cohort. Every donor gave a peripheral blood sample, and the peripheral blood mononuclear cells from that sample were used for TCR beta sequencing. Genomic DNA extraction from the blood cell samples was performed with the Qiagen DNeasy Blood Extraction Kit. The library came from the immunoSEQ multiplex PCR assay. For the multiplex PCR, a mixture combining 60 forward primers for TCR Vbeta segments and 13 reverse primers for TCR Jbeta segments was used. The CDR3 region of rearranged TCR beta genes was amplified from genomic DNA with a multiplex PCR assay. On the Illumina HiSeq System, the amplified TCR beta libraries were sequenced as 87-base-pair reads. For the original study's pipeline: In a later analysis, roughly 80 million unique TCR beta chains were counted across the approximately 620 repertoires, and about 10 million of these chains were shared by at least two donors. To remove PCR and sequencing errors, raw reads were error-corrected and collapsed into unique sequences using a nearest-neighbor algorithm that merged closely related sequences. Alignment of CDR3 sequences to IMGT reference sequences was used to assign V, D and J gene segments. For a sequence to be retained, a match of at least six nucleotides was required to both a V gene segment and a J gene segment. Rearrangements were classified as productive when the CDR3 lacked stop codons and remained in frame with V and J, and all other rearrangements were classified as non-productive. Following IMGT convention, CDR3 was defined as the stretch from the second conserved V-encoded cysteine to the conserved J-encoded phenylalanine. The earlier analysis of 550 to 650 of the donors excluded any sequence lacking an unambiguous match to a single V gene segment. An earlier analysis of 587 of the donors called V segments functional above 56.7% productive rearrangements and segregating when the between-donor standard deviation exceeded 5%. A statistical classification framework was built for diagnosing cytomegalovirus status from the catalog of TCR beta chain sequences. In a later analysis, V and J genes were assigned by comparing TCR nucleotide sequences against IMGT/GENE-DB human TR gene sequences. Using the TCRdist pipeline, a later analysis assigned CDR3 sequences along with most-parsimonious VDJ recombination scenarios. In a later analysis, every TCR beta chain was defined by the combination of its CDR3 amino acid sequence and its V-gene family, and reads without a unique V-gene family were dropped. As a way to deal with suspected cross-contamination and a sequencing artifact, a later analysis dropped 450 to 600 nucleotide sequences that were highly shared and had low generation probability. A later analysis calculated a clonal expansion index for each public chain from normalized within-repertoire ranks of inferred template counts. In a later analysis, generation probabilities were computed with a VDJ recombination model fitted to out-of-frame rearrangements, and the resulting probabilities were checked against IGoR. In a later analysis, TCR-TCR, TCR-HLA and TCR-CMV co-occurrence was scored with hypergeometric tests, and a repertoire-size bias correction was applied to TCR pairs. To estimate false discovery rates, a later analysis permuted the HLA or CMV assignments 20 times. In a later analysis, co-occurring TCRs were grouped using DBSCAN, and TCRdist sequence similarity was added for clustering within HLA-allele-positive subsets. Co-occurrence clustering excluded repertoires with fewer than 30,000 or more than 120,000 public chains, plus five with anomalous nucleotide sharing. Held by TCRdb, this immuneACCESS table contains in-frame sequences only and omits some clones. Under half of the omission traces to an unresolved V gene where checked; the cause of the rest is unknown. V and J calls plus clone size are reproduced from that table; the DNA served to infer D and trimming. For this sample the table gives 85,000 to 120,000 clones, of which roughly four fifths were detected only once. The top ten clonotypes cover more than 1.5% of the sample.

Per the germline V gene (reference sequence), MNHEY is the CDR1 and SMNVEV is the CDR2. The CDR3 contains 19 residues, cysteine and phenylalanine counted. Solely the CDR3 DNA is kept, with 57 bases framed from the first base. V is pruned by 0 bases and J by 4 bases, leaving 15 bases of the junction without a gene match. A remark on this clone: The antigen it recognizes is unknown. Base qualities are not at hand, and no much larger clone is one base apart.

The clonotype comes from a middle-aged man in good health and CMV-seronegative. The specimen sequenced was PBMCs. Recombination connected TRBV27 to TRBJ1-2, with 9 bases matching TRBD1. CDR3 reads: CASSLSVRRQDRGFYGYTF. The DNA sequence follows: TGTGCCAGCAGTTTATCCGTCCGGAGACAGGACAGGGGATTCTATGGCTACACCTTC.